These 29 T cell receptor beta chains were all obtained from the same sample, sequenced in a study of OX40 agonist ivuxolimab in advanced cancers. The data were produced by immunoSEQ multiplex PCR, yet TCRdb's version contains in-frame clones alone and is incomplete. The sample contains 10,000 to 14,000 clones, roughly four fifths of which appear only once. The source was CD4+ or CD8+ T cells sorted from blood, collected in a trial of the OX40 agonist ivuxolimab. All receptors derive from an adult with an advanced solid tumor such as melanoma, head and neck, liver or kidney cancer.

A word on this clone: Other DNA sequences of this sample code for an identical CDR3. The V call is TRBV4-2, the J call TRBJ2-4; possibly TRBD2 for D (5 bases). Germline lookup yields CDR1 LGHNA and CDR2 YNFKEQ. Trimming left V 0 bases short and J 0 bases short, with 15 bases between. The CDR3 consists of 18 residues. CDR3 nucleotides: TGTGCCAGCAGCCAAGATCGAACTAGTAGCTTAGCCAAAAACATTCAGTACTTC. Its translation: CASSQDRTSSLAKNIQYF.

This clone was picked up one time. The chain is built from TRBV10-2 and TRBJ2-1, with TRBD1 matching over 10 bases. This CDR3 has 16 residues. Germline CDR1 reads WSHSY; CDR2 reads SAAADI. Losses at the gene ends were 3 bases for V and 9 bases for J; bases not matched to a gene: 11. CDR3 protein: CASSDDLGTGVAEQFF. In DNA, the CDR3 is TGCGCCAGCAGTGATGACCTGGGGACAGGGGTGGCTGAGCAGTTCTTC.

The V gene is TRBV9, the J gene TRBJ2-5, with TRBD2 identical over 13 bases. CDR3 size: 16 residues. After removal of 0 bases from V and 5 bases from J, the junction contained 4 bases not matched to a gene. CDR1 and CDR2 (germline): SGDLS, YYNGEE. The CDR3: CASSVGTSGRVETQYF. The CDR3 bases are TGTGCCAGCAGCGTAGGGACTAGCGGGAGAGTGGAGACCCAGTACTTC.

The J gene is TRBJ2-7, the V gene TRBV28; D is uncertain. CDR1 MDHEN and CDR2 SYDVKM come from the germline V gene. CDR3 length: 14 amino acids. V was clipped by 2 bases and J by 4 bases, with 12 bases between them. CDR3 amino acids: CASSLPHKDYEQYF. The CDR3 DNA reads as TGTGCCAGCAGTTTACCCCACAAGGATTACGAGCAGTACTTC. The complete variable domain, with remaining parts taken from reference TRBV28 and TRBJ2-7, reads DVKVTQSSRYLVKRTGEKVFLECVQDMDHENMFWYRQDPGLGLRLIYFSYDVKMKEKGDIPEGYSVSREKKERFSLILESASTNQTSMYLCASSLPHKDYEQYFGPGTRLTVT.

The rearrangement uses TRBV9 and TRBJ2-6; D unclear. Germline loops: CDR1 SGDLS, CDR2 YYNGEE. With 7 bases removed from V and 0 bases from J, the gap between germline ends came to 5 bases. The CDR3 consists of 13 residues. The CDR3 DNA is TGTGCCAGCGGGCACTCTGGGGCCAACGTCCTGACTTTC. The encoded protein is CASGHSGANVLTF. Full variable domain (missing parts from reference TRBV9 and TRBJ2-6): DSGVTQTPKHLITATGQRVTLRCSPRSGDLSVYWYQQSLDQGLQFLIQYYNGEERAKGNILERFSAQQFPDLHSELNLSSLELGDSALYFCASGHSGANVLTFGAGSRLTVL.

The chain uses TRBV27 and TRBJ2-5; either TRBD1 or TRBD2 may supply D (6 bases each). This CDR3 is built from 15 residues. Trimming removed 3 bases at V and 3 bases at J, with 14 bases between. Looked up from germline, CDR1 is MNHEY and CDR2 is SMNVEV (reference sequence). CDR3 protein: CASSFFGGGEETQYF. In DNA form, the CDR3 reads TGTGCCAGCAGTTTCTTCGGGGGCGGTGAAGAGACCCAGTACTTC.

This chain connects TRBV6-6 to TRBJ2-5, with 9 positions matching TRBD2. The germline V gene encodes CDR1 MNHNY and CDR2 SVGAGI (reference sequence). Trimming at V came to 6 bases and at J to 5 bases, leaving 13 bases not matched to a gene. This CDR3 contains 16 residues. The CDR3 region has the DNA TGTGCCAGCAGCTCTCTGGCGGGAGGGCCACGGGAGACCCAGTACTTC. It specifies CASSSLAGGPRETQYF.

The chain carries TRBV10-2 and TRBJ2-7, with 9 bases that match TRBD1. This CDR3 spans 14 amino acids. Per the germline V gene, CDR1 is WSHSY and CDR2 is SAAADI. Losses at the gene ends were 5 bases for V and 5 bases for J; bases not matched to a gene: 7. The CDR3: CASSNRGRDDEQYF. CDR3 nucleotide sequence: TGCGCCAGCAGTAACAGGGGGCGCGATGACGAGCAGTACTTC.

In DNA form, the CDR3 reads TGTGCCAGCAGCTTCCCCAGCTACAATGAGCAGTTCTTC. Residues: CASSFPSYNEQFF. This chain joins TRBV7-9 and TRBJ2-1; no clear D gene. Trimming pared 3 bases from V and 3 bases from J, leaving 6 bases between. Germline V gene sequence: CDR1 SEHNR, CDR2 FQNEAQ (reference sequence). The CDR3 totals 13 residues. The variable domain in full, with the rest retrieved from reference TRBV7-9 and TRBJ2-1, is DTGVSQNPRHKITKRGQNVTFRCDPISEHNRLYWYRQTLGQGPEFLTYFQNEAQLEKSRLLSDRFSAERPKGSFSTLEIQRTEQGDSAMYLCASSFPSYNEQFFGPGTRLTVL.

The V and J genes are TRBV5-5 and TRBJ1-4, with D possibly being TRBD1 (5 bases). Between the trimmed V and J ends, which lost 2 bases and 5 bases, there was a span of 10 bases. The germline V gene encodes CDR1 SGHKS and CDR2 YYEKEE (reference sequence). This CDR3 is built from 14 residues. The CDR3 is CASSFGQGNEKLFF. The CDR3 bases are TGTGCCAGCAGCTTCGGGCAGGGAAATGAAAAACTGTTTTTT.

The chain recombines TRBV2 with TRBJ2-5; maybe TRBD2 (6 bases). CDR3 length: 15 amino acids. Trimming removed 2 bases at V and 2 bases at J, with 12 bases between. Germline-derived CDR1 and CDR2 are SNHLY and FYNNEI. CDR3 loop: CASSEWRGVQETQYF. As DNA, the CDR3 is TGTGCCAGCAGTGAATGGCGGGGTGTTCAAGAGACCCAGTACTTC. Drawing the rest from reference TRBV2 and TRBJ2-5, the complete variable domain is EPEVTQTPSHQVTQMGQEVILRCVPISNHLYFYWYRQILGQKVEFLVSFYNNEISEKSEIFDDQFSVERPDGSNFTLKIRSTKLEDSAMYFCASSEWRGVQETQYFGPGTRLLVL.

This CDR3 is CASSPGSYNEQFF. The CDR3, as DNA: TGTGCCAGCAGCCCCGGGTCCTACAATGAGCAGTTCTTC. The rearrangement joins TRBV6-5 to TRBJ2-1; D unclear. V was shortened by 6 bases and J by 1 base, with 7 bases between the two germline ends. The germline V gene has CDR1 MNHEY and CDR2 SVGAGI. There are 13 residues in the CDR3.

The rearrangement links TRBV28 to TRBJ2-7; D gene unclear. V lost 2 bases and J 3 bases, leaving 8 bases between the germline ends. Germline CDR1 MDHEN, CDR2 SYDVKM. The CDR3 loop spans 13 amino acids. CDR3 residues: CASSLGQSYEQYF. CDR3 coding DNA: TGTGCCAGCAGTTTAGGCCAAAGCTACGAGCAGTACTTC.

The chain joins TRBV5-8 to TRBJ2-7; the match to TRBD2 covers 9 bases. With V trimmed by 4 bases and J by 2 bases, 7 bases remained unmatched. The length of the CDR3 is 15 residues. The germline CDR1 and CDR2 sequences are SGHTS and YDEGEE. In DNA form, the CDR3 reads TGTGCCAGCAGCCAAGGGACTAGCCAAGCCTACGAGCAGTACTTC. Translated, it gives CASSQGTSQAYEQYF.

This chain links TRBV11-1 with TRBJ1-3; D is unresolved. Germline CDR1 is SGHAT and CDR2 is FQDESV (reference sequence). Between the trimmed V and J ends, which lost 2 bases and 3 bases, there was a span of 8 bases. The CDR3 is made up of 14 amino acids. This chain's CDR3 is CASSLPGFGNTIYF. CDR3 DNA: TGTGCCAGCAGCTTACCGGGATTTGGAAACACCATATATTTT.

The V gene is TRBV5-1, the J gene TRBJ1-1, with D possibly matching TRBD1 (6 bases). This CDR3 contains 14 residues. V was clipped by 2 bases and J by 3 bases, with 11 bases between them. Germline V gene data show CDR1 as SGHRS and CDR2 as YFSETQ. The CDR3 here is CASSLGGEDTEAFF. The CDR3 DNA follows: TGCGCCAGCAGCTTAGGGGGGGAGGACACTGAAGCTTTCTTT.

CDR3 protein: CASSLSYGEENEQYF. CDR3 nucleotide sequence: TGTGCCAGCAGCTTATCGTACGGGGAGGAGAACGAGCAGTACTTC. The genes are TRBV13 and TRBJ2-5, with D maybe TRBD2 (6 bases). The J call could be wrong; TRBJ2-7 is a better fit for the DNA end. Germline lookup yields CDR1 PRHDT and CDR2 FYEKMQ (reference sequence). The CDR3 length is 15 residues.

The V and J genes are TRBV15 and TRBJ2-1, with unresolved D. The germline gives CDR1 LNHNV, CDR2 YYDKDF (reference sequence). The length of the CDR3 is 16 residues. V lost 1 base, J lost 7 bases, and 17 bases lay in between. CDR3 in DNA: TGTGCCACCAGCAGAGGTGCAGGCTACTCAAATAATGAGCAGTTCTTC. Translated: CATSRGAGYSNNEQFF.

The rearrangement uses TRBV6-5 and TRBJ2-1, with D unresolved. CDR1 is MNHEY, CDR2 SVGAGI, per germline. This CDR3 has 13 amino acids. Trimming pared 4 bases from V and 5 bases from J, leaving 9 bases between. CDR3 DNA: TGTGCCAGCAGTTTGGCGACACACAATGAGCAGTTCTTC. As protein: CASSLATHNEQFF.

The sample holds a few counts of this clone. One end of the junction does not line up with germline, which may come from a read error. The rearrangement uses TRBV9 and TRBJ2-2; weak D call: TRBD2 (6 bases). This CDR3 is 13 amino acids long. Germline V CDR1 and CDR2: SGDLS, YYNGEE. Written as DNA, the CDR3 is TGTGCCAGCGAGCTAGCGAACGCCGGGGAGCTGTTTTTT. Translated: CASELANAGELFF.

J is TRBJ2-7 and V is TRBV19; TRBD2 is a possible D gene (6 bases). Trimming stripped 5 bases from V and 0 bases from J, with 8 bases between. The length of the CDR3 is 13 residues. CDR1 and CDR2 (germline): LNHDA, SQIVND (reference sequence). The CDR3 DNA reads as TGTGCCAGTAGTCCGGGACTCTCCTACGAGCAGTACTTC. Translating it yields CASSPGLSYEQYF.

This clone was counted between two and nine times. V usage is TRBV5-4 and J usage is TRBJ1-1; TRBD1 might be the D (6 bases). CDR1 and CDR2 (germline): SGHNT, YYREEE (reference sequence). V was shortened by 2 bases and J by 5 bases, with 10 bases between the two germline ends. This CDR3 comprises 13 residues. CDR3 loop: CASSLRGATEAFF. CDR3 nucleotides: TGTGCCAGCAGCTTAAGGGGGGCTACTGAAGCTTTCTTT.

V usage is TRBV4-2 and J usage is TRBJ2-2; 8 nucleotides line up with TRBD2. The CDR3 is 13 residues long. J gave up 5 bases and V 6 bases, and 2 bases lay outside the gene matches. Germline CDR1 and CDR2: LGHNA and YNFKEQ. CDR3 residues: CASSPSGTGELFF. As DNA, the CDR3 is TGTGCCAGCAGTCCTAGCGGGACCGGGGAGCTGTTTTTT.

This chain uses TRBV27 with TRBJ2-1; TRBD1 is a possible D gene (5 bases). The CDR3 contains 14 residues. V was trimmed by 5 bases and J by 5 bases, leaving 13 bases between them. The germline V gene has CDR1 MNHEY and CDR2 SMNVEV (reference sequence). The CDR3 bases are TGTGCCAGCAGTCCCCCCGCAGGGAACAATGAGCAGTTCTTC. It is translated as CASSPPAGNNEQFF.

This clone showed up just once. The V gene is TRBV9, the J gene TRBJ2-3, with 7 bases matching TRBD1. Trimming removed 0 bases from V and 4 bases from J; junction bases left unmatched: 8. CDR1 and CDR2 (germline): SGDLS, YYNGEE. This CDR3 has 16 amino acids. Here the CDR3 DNA reads TGTGCCAGCAGCGTAGAGGGGGCGAGTAGAGCAGATACGCAGTATTTT. As protein: CASSVEGASRADTQYF.

The chain carries TRBV11-3 and TRBJ2-5; 7 positions agree with TRBD1. This CDR3 comprises 15 residues. Germline V CDR1 and CDR2: SGHNT, YENEEA. After removal of 4 bases from V and 3 bases from J, the junction contained 8 bases not matched to a gene. CDR3 loop: CASSSRDSNEETQYF. DNA for the CDR3: TGTGCCAGCAGCTCCCGGGACAGCAACGAAGAGACCCAGTACTTC. The full variable domain, its missing parts supplied by reference TRBV11-3 and TRBJ2-5, is EAGVVQSPRYKIIEKKQPVAFWCNPISGHNTLYWYLQNLGQGPELLIRYENEEAVDDSQLPKDRFSAERLKGVDSTLKIQPAELGDSAVYLCASSSRDSNEETQYFGPGTRLLVL.

The chain has TRBV4-1 and TRBJ2-7, with a weak D call TRBD2 (6 bases). This CDR3 is built from 14 residues. Trimming removed 1 base at V and 3 bases at J, with 10 bases between. Germline CDR1 and CDR2: MGHRA and YSYEKL. The CDR3 bases are TGCGCCAGCAGCCAAGCGGGAGAGGGCTACGAGCAGTACTTC. It translates to CASSQAGEGYEQYF.

The J gene is TRBJ2-7, the V gene TRBV27; 9 bases are a match to TRBD1. CDR1 is MNHEY and CDR2 is SMNVEV in the germline V gene (reference sequence). J was trimmed by 5 bases and V by 8 bases; bases with no gene match: 7. This CDR3 has 13 amino acids. Here the CDR3 reads CASGTGLYNEQYF. The CDR3 bases are TGTGCCAGCGGGACAGGGCTTTACAACGAGCAGTACTTC.

V and J are TRBV29-1 and TRBJ1-4; TRBD1 aligns across 7 bases. In germline, CDR1 is SQVTM, CDR2 ANQGSEA. The CDR3 runs 13 residues. With V trimmed by 6 bases and J by 7 bases, 8 bases remained unmatched. The CDR3, as DNA: TGCAGCGTCAAGACAGGGAGGGTTGAAAAACTGTTTTTT. As protein: CSVKTGRVEKLFF.